This T cell receptor beta chain was sequenced during a study of blood T cell repertoires in COVID-19. Study-wide background: Acute-phase and convalescent COVID-19 samples originated in the United States, Italy and Spain.

V lost 5 bases to trimming and J lost 4 bases, with 7 bases between them. The CDR3 is 12 amino acids. Per the germline V gene, CDR1 is LNHNV and CDR2 is YYDKDF (reference sequence). TCRdb's copy holds only in-frame clones and misses some; the assay was immunoSEQ multiplex PCR. Of about 370,000 clones in the sample, more than 70% were seen once. The sample taken for sequencing was peripheral blood. V is TRBV15 and J is TRBJ2-3; D is unclear. The TCR originated in a woman younger than 45 with COVID-19, enrolled during active disease. The DNA for the CDR3 is TGTGCCACCAGCGAAAGAGCAGATACGCAGTATTTT. This gives the protein CATSERADTQYF.